The 19 T cell receptor beta chains below all came from one sample that was sequenced in a study of blood T cell repertoires in COVID-19. Sequencing used immunoSEQ multiplex PCR; TCRdb keeps in-frame clones, though not all of them. The table includes 180,000 or so clones, approximately 78% detected once. The source material was peripheral blood. Source of these receptors: a woman of 80 years or more with COVID-19, enrolled during active disease.

V is TRBV2 and J is TRBJ2-7, with D hard to call. Germline CDR1 and CDR2: SNHLY and FYNNEI. This CDR3 contains 14 residues. The germline V and J ends were trimmed by 4 bases and 2 bases, with 12 bases remaining between them. The chain's CDR3 is CASSVSFTTYEQYF. The CDR3 DNA sequence: TGTGCCAGCAGTGTGTCTTTCACTACCTACGAGCAGTACTTC. Complete variable domain (other parts from reference TRBV2 and TRBJ2-7): EPEVTQTPSHQVTQMGQEVILRCVPISNHLYFYWYRQILGQKVEFLVSFYNNEISEKSEIFDDQFSVERPDGSNFTLKIRSTKLEDSAMYFCASSVSFTTYEQYFGPGTRLTVT.

The V gene is TRBV28, the J gene TRBJ2-7, with D possibly being TRBD2 (6 bases). Looked up from germline, CDR1 is MDHEN and CDR2 is SYDVKM. Trimming cost V 2 bases and J 5 bases, with 7 bases left between them. CDR3 size: 12 residues. CDR3 in amino acids: CASSLGGNEQYF. DNA for the CDR3: TGTGCCAGCAGTTTAGGGGGGAACGAGCAGTACTTC.

This chain links TRBV18 with TRBJ2-3; TRBD2 aligns across 8 bases. Unmatched junction bases numbered 3, after V lost 3 bases and J lost 1 base. The CDR3 runs to 15 residues. Germline-derived CDR1 and CDR2 are KGHSH and LQKENI. CDR3 DNA sequence: TGTGCCAGCTCACCGGGACTAGAGGGCACAGATACGCAGTATTTT. Protein: CASSPGLEGTDTQYF. The variable domain in full, with the rest retrieved from reference TRBV18 and TRBJ2-3, is NAGVMQNPRHLVRRRGQEARLRCSPMKGHSHVYWYRQLPEEGLKFMVYLQKENIIDESGMPKERFSAEFPKEGPSILRIQQVVRGDSAAYFCASSPGLEGTDTQYFGPGTRLTVL.

The chain has TRBV5-1 and TRBJ2-7; 9 bases line up with TRBD1. The junction had 7 bases not matched to a gene; V was cut back by 0 bases and J by 6 bases. The germline CDR1 and CDR2 sequences are SGHRS and YFSETQ. The CDR3 has 15 residues. The CDR3 region has the DNA TGCGCCAGCAGCTTGGGGGGGACAGGGCCGGGCGAGCAGTACTTC. Translating gives CASSLGGTGPGEQYF.

V usage is TRBV29-1 and J usage is TRBJ1-1; D unclear. This CDR3 has 12 residues. The germline V gene has CDR1 SQVTM and CDR2 ANQGSEA. Trimming removed 6 bases at V and 4 bases at J, with 12 bases between. The CDR3 coding sequence is TGCAGCGTGGTGCGGGCAGGCACTGAAGCTTTCTTT. Its protein product is CSVVRAGTEAFF.

As to this clone: Compared with germline, one end of the junction differs, possibly owing to a read error. The rearrangement links TRBV7-7 to TRBJ2-3; a weak D match, TRBD1 (5 bases). The CDR3 is 15 residues long. The germline gives CDR1 SSHAT, CDR2 FNYEAQ (reference sequence). The CDR3, as DNA: TGTGCTAGCAGCTTAGTCCAGGGCGCGGCAGCTACGCAGTATTTT. As protein: CASSLVQGAAATQYF.

The chain joins TRBV14 to TRBJ2-7; 8 positions match TRBD1. Germline V gives CDR1 SGHDN, CDR2 FVKESK. The V gene end was trimmed by 4 bases and the J gene end by 2 bases; junction bases not matched to a gene: 16. The CDR3 totals 18 residues. The CDR3 DNA is TGTGCCAGCAGCCGTATACAGGGGGGCGTTTTGTTGGCCTACGAGCAGTACTTC. Amino acids: CASSRIQGGVLLAYEQYF. Full variable domain (outside the CDR3, taken from reference TRBV14 and TRBJ2-7): EAGVTQFPSHSVIEKGQTVTLRCDPISGHDNLYWYRRVMGKEIKFLLHFVKESKQDESGMPNNRFLAERTGGTYSTLKVQPAELEDSGVYFCASSRIQGGVLLAYEQYFGPGTRLTVT.

V usage is TRBV2 and J usage is TRBJ1-5; D is possibly TRBD1 (5 bases). This CDR3 contains 14 residues. V dropped 4 bases and J dropped 4 bases, with 11 bases sitting between them. CDR1 is SNHLY, CDR2 FYNNEI, per germline. CDR3 coding DNA: TGTGCCAGCAGTGGTACGACAGAAAATCAGCCCCAGCATTTT. Encoded protein: CASSGTTENQPQHF.

The rearrangement uses TRBV28 and TRBJ2-7; 7 positions match TRBD1. V lost 3 bases, J lost 0 bases, and 5 bases stayed unmatched. Germline CDR1 MDHEN, CDR2 SYDVKM. The CDR3 is 15 residues long. CDR3 sequence reads: CASSLWDSSSYEQYF. CDR3 nucleotide sequence: TGTGCCAGCAGTTTGTGGGACAGTAGCTCCTACGAGCAGTACTTC.

This chain joins TRBV7-3 and TRBJ2-3; D is uncertain. The CDR3 has 13 amino acids. Germline V gene lookup returns CDR1 SGHTA and CDR2 FQGTGA. V lost 2 bases and J lost 8, with 11 bases in between. Here the CDR3 DNA reads TGTGCCAGCAGCTTACGGGTGTTCGCTACGCAGTATTTT. It is translated as CASSLRVFATQYF.

V gene TRBV30 combines with J gene TRBJ1-5; TRBD1 might be the D (5 bases). CDR1 GTSNPN and CDR2 SVGIG come from the germline V gene (reference sequence). The CDR3 is made up of 13 amino acids. V dropped 3 bases and J dropped 3 bases, with 9 bases sitting between them. The chain's CDR3 is CAWSLGDNQPQHF. CDR3 nucleotide sequence: TGTGCCTGGAGCCTAGGGGACAATCAGCCCCAGCATTTT.

The rearrangement links TRBV10-3 to TRBJ1-5, with D possibly being TRBD1 (5 bases). The germline V gene has CDR1 ENHRY and CDR2 SYGVKD. This CDR3 contains 16 residues. Trimming removed 1 base from V and 3 bases from J, with 13 bases in between. CDR3 protein: CAISEFGGVDNQPQHF. The CDR3, as DNA: TGTGCCATCAGTGAGTTCGGGGGGGTAGACAATCAGCCCCAGCATTTT.

This sequence joins TRBV6-4 and TRBJ2-7; D is unclear. Trimming left V 2 bases short and J 3 bases short, with 11 bases between. The germline V gene encodes CDR1 MRHNA and CDR2 SNTAGT. CDR3 length: 14 amino acids. CDR3 loop: CASSDRWAVYEQYF. CDR3 sequence (DNA): TGTGCCAGCAGTGACAGGTGGGCAGTCTACGAGCAGTACTTC.

This chain uses TRBV6-2 or TRBV6-3 with TRBJ2-7, with a weak D call TRBD1 (7 bases). This CDR3 contains 15 residues. V dropped 2 bases and J dropped 4 bases, with 15 bases sitting between them. The V gene's germline CDR1 is MNHEY and CDR2 SVGEGT. CDR3 region: CASSYGAGGSYEQYF. Written as DNA, the CDR3 is TGTGCCAGCAGTTACGGGGCAGGGGGGTCTTACGAGCAGTACTTC.

This clone was counted only a few times. The rearrangement links TRBV6-2 or TRBV6-3 to TRBJ2-5; the match to TRBD2 covers 9 bases. This CDR3 comprises 18 residues. The trim removed 2 bases at V and 0 bases at J, leaving 10 bases unmatched. Germline V gives CDR1 MNHEY, CDR2 SVGEGT. CDR3 DNA: TGTGCCAGCAGTTACCCCCGACTAGCGGAATCGTACCAAGAGACCCAGTACTTC. Residues: CASSYPRLAESYQETQYF.

V gene TRBV15 combines with J gene TRBJ2-5; 11 nucleotides agree with TRBD2. V lost 0 bases to trimming and J lost 1 base; unmatched junction nucleotides: 1. Germline V lookup: CDR1 LNHNV, CDR2 YYDKDF (reference sequence). There are 16 residues in the CDR3. CDR3 DNA: TGTGCCACCAGCAGAGAGACTAGCGGGATCCAAGAGACCCAGTACTTC. Translating gives CATSRETSGIQETQYF.

V usage is TRBV7-8 and J usage is TRBJ2-1; 10 bases are shared with TRBD2. In germline, CDR1 is SGHVS, CDR2 FQNEAQ. The ends lost 5 bases at V and 0 bases at J; junction bases unmatched: 10. CDR3 length equals 18 residues. CDR3 nucleotides: TGTGCCAGCAGCCTCCGGACTAGCGGAGGGAGCTCCTACAATGAGCAGTTCTTC. This encodes CASSLRTSGGSSYNEQFF.

The rearrangement joins TRBV6-1 to TRBJ2-7; tentatively, D is TRBD2 (5 bases). Trimming left V 6 bases short and J 1 base short, with 19 bases between. This CDR3 contains 16 residues. The V gene's germline CDR1 is MNHNS and CDR2 SASEGT. The CDR3: CASSEPDYYHSYEQYF. CDR3 DNA: TGTGCCAGCAGCGAACCTGACTATTACCATTCCTACGAGCAGTACTTC.

The chain couples TRBV5-4 to TRBJ1-2, with D maybe TRBD1 (5 bases). Germline values: CDR1 SGHNT, CDR2 YYREEE (reference sequence). Trimming removed 4 bases at V and 8 bases at J, with 30 bases between. This CDR3 is 18 amino acids long. As DNA, the CDR3 is TGTGCCAGCAGCCACATATCGCTCCAGGGCCCAATCGGTAGGGGCTACACCTTC. Encoded protein: CASSHISLQGPIGRGYTF.